This TCR beta chain was recorded in a study of blood T cell repertoires in COVID-19. Study-level background: T cells, B-cell-depleted T cells, or PBMCs supplied cDNA or gDNA.

The assay was immunoSEQ multiplex PCR, and TCRdb's table has in-frame clones only and misses some. The table has roughly 180,000 clones, more than 75% seen once. The CDR3 is made up of 14 amino acids. Germline-derived CDR1 and CDR2 are SGHNT and YENEEA. J gave up 1 base and V 5 bases, and 2 bases lay outside the gene matches. This receptor was identified in a woman aged 45-59 years with active or convalescent COVID-19. V gene TRBV11-3 combines with J gene TRBJ2-3; 8 bases are shared with TRBD2. Material: peripheral blood. The CDR3 nucleotides are TGTGCCAGCAGCCCCGGGGGGGGCACAGATACGCAGTATTTT. Residues: CASSPGGGTDTQYF.